This T cell receptor beta chain was documented in a study of blood T cell repertoires in COVID-19. About the research overall: COVID-19 samples collected from the United States, Italy and Spain covered acute and convalescent phases. PBMCs, B-cell-depleted T cells, or T cells provided the cDNA or gDNA that made up the material.

Deletions cut 8 bases from V and 4 bases from J, with 20 bases between. CDR3 size: 15 residues. Germline-derived CDR1 and CDR2 are LNHDA and SQIVND (reference sequence). How the authors handled the data: Researchers report that nucleated cell counts were estimated from reference gene primer amplification. The assay was immunoSEQ multiplex PCR, and TCRdb's table has in-frame clones only and misses some. The V and J calls and clone size are taken from that table; D and trimming were inferred from the DNA. The table lists about 100,000 clones, roughly nine tenths of them singletons, with roughly 1.9% in the top ten.

The sequenced sample consisted of peripheral blood. This TCR was recovered from a man aged 50-59 years with active COVID-19. This chain connects TRBV19 to TRBJ1-1, with D possibly TRBD1 on 5 matching bases. This CDR3 is CASADRGSGSTEAFF. The CDR3 region has the DNA TGTGCCAGTGCCGACCGGGGGTCAGGGAGCACTGAAGCTTTCTTT.